This record looks at one T cell receptor (beta chain) sequence and its context. The antigen is undetermined. Its ends do not fully match the called genes, so a read error is possible. Starting material for RNA and DNA co-extraction consisted of about 17-32 mg of unsorted bulk tissue. Per germline, CDR1 SNHLY and CDR2 FYNNEI. CDR3 length: 14 residues. This sample was taken from a study of tumor-infiltrating lymphocytes in primary liver carcinoma. Study information: Tumors were stage T1-T3 N0M0, about 4.2 to 10 cm across.

Whole-study findings and limits: Compared with tumor region pairs, tumor-adjacent and tumor-blood pairs overlapped less.

A primer in the constant region served to generate TCR beta cDNA from about 480 ng of total RNA. Libraries of TCR beta came from three nested multiplex PCR rounds with slightly modified ARM-PCR. A C-beta reverse primer was combined with TRBV1-TRBV30 forward primers in the first two PCR rounds, and each round had 10 cycles. TCRdb reanalysed the multiplex PCR reads using MiXCR and keeps one entry per CDR3 protein. The sample holds tens of thousands of distinct CDR3 sequences, about three quarters seen once. The source is a man aged 35 to 55 with primary liver carcinoma and hepatitis B virus infection. V gene TRBV2 combines with J gene TRBJ1-2; 10 bases match TRBD1. Input material: tumor-adjacent normal liver tissue. The DNA of the CDR3 is TGTGCCAGCAGGTCCGGGACAGGGGACTATGGCTACTCCTTC. This gives the protein CASRSGTGDYGYSF.